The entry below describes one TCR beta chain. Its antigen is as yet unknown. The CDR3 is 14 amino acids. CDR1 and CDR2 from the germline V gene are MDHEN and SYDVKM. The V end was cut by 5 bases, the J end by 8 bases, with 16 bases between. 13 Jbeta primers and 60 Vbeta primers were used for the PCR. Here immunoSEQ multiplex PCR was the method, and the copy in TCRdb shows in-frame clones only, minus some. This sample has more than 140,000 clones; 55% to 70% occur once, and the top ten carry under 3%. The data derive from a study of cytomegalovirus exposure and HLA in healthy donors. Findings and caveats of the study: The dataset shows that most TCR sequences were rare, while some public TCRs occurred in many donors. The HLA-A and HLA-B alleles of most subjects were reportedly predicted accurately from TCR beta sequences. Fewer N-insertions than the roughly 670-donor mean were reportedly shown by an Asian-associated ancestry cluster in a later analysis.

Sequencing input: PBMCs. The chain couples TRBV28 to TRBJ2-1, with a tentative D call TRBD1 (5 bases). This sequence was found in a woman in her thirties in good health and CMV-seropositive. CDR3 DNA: TGTGCCAGCAGTCGTTGGGGCCCCGGCGATGAGCAGTTCTTC. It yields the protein CASSRWGPGDEQFF.